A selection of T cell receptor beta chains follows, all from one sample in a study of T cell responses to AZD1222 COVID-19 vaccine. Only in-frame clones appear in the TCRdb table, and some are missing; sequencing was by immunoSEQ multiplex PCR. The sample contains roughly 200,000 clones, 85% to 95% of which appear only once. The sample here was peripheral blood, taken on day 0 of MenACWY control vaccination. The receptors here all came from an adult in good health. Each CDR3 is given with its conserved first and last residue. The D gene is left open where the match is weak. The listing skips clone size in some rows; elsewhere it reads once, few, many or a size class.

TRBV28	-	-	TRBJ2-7	TGTGCCGTACAACCCAGCCCGGGACACCGAAAGGAGTACTTC	CAVQPSPGHRKEYF
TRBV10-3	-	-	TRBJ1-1	TGTGCCATCAGTGACCCGGGACGGGCGAACACTGAAGCTTTCTTT	CAISDPGRANTEAFF
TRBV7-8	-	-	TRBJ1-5	TGTGCCAGCAGCCCATATACAGGGCGCGTTCAGCCCCAGCATTTT	CASSPYTGRVQPQHF
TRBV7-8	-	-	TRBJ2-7	TGTGCCAGCAGCTTAGAGAGGATCCGGCGTTACGAGCAGTACTTC	CASSLERIRRYEQYF
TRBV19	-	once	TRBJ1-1	TGTGCCAGTAACAAAGAGGGCAGGTACACTGAAGCTTTCTTT	CASNKEGRYTEAFF
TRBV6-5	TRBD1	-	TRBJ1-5	TGTGCCAGCAGCTCTCGACAGGGGGGCAATCAGCCCCAGCATTTT	CASSSRQGGNQPQHF
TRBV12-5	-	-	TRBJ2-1	TGTGCTAGTGCCTATGGGGCAGAAGCCTACAATGAGCAGTTCTTC	CASAYGAEAYNEQFF
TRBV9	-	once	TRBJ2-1	TGTGCCAGCAGCGTTGGACTATTTGACAATGAGCAGTTCTTC	CASSVGLFDNEQFF
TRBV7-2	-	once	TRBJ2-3	TGTGCCAGCAGCAAGGACAGACCCCCCACAGATACGCAGTATTTT	CASSKDRPPTDTQYF
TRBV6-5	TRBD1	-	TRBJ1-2	TGTGCCAGCTCGAGGGGACAGGCCTATGGCTACACCTTC	CASSRGQAYGYTF
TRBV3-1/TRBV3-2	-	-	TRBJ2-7	TGTGCCAGCAGACTGAGGAACGAGCAGTACTTC	CASRLRNEQYF
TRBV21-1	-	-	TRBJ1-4	TGTGCCAGCAGCAAATGCCGGGTCACTTCTGGGAGAACTAATGAAAAACTGTTTTTT	CASSKCRVTSGRTNEKLFF
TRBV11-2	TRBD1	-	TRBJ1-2	TGTGCCAGCAGCTTAGGGCAAGGGGGCTGGGGTGGCTACACCTTC	CASSLGQGGWGGYTF
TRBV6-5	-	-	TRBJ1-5	TGTGCCAGCAGTTACGGACGGGAAAGCAATCAGCCCCAGCATTTT	CASSYGRESNQPQHF
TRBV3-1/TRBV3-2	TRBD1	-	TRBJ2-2	TGTGCCAGCAGCCAAGGGCACAGGGGGTTGAACACCGGGGAGCTGTTTTTT	CASSQGHRGLNTGELFF
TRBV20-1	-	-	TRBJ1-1	TGCAGTGCGCTCGCGGTCACTGAAGCTTTCTTT	CSALAVTEAFF
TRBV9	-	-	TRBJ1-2	TGTGCCAGCAGCGGGGACTATGGCTACACCTTC	CASSGDYGYTF
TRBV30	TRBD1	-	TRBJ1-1	TGTGCCTGGAGGCGACAGGGACGGCGAGCTGAAGCTTTCTTT	CAWRRQGRRAEAFF
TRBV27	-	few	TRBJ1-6	TGTGCCAGCAGTTTGGTTAGGGTTGGGTCACCCCTCCACTTT	CASSLVRVGSPLHF
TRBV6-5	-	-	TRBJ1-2	TGTGCCAGCAGTTACCGGAGAGGGGGTGATTATGGCTACACCTTC	CASSYRRGGDYGYTF
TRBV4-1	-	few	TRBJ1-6	TGCGCCAGCAGCCAAGTCGGTACAGGGAATTCACCCCTCCACTTT	CASSQVGTGNSPLHF
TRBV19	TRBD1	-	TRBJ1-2	TGTGCCAGTAGTCTCCTCGGGACAGCTTATGGCTACACCTTC	CASSLLGTAYGYTF
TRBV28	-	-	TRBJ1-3	TGTGCCAGCAGTCCGAAGGAGATGGGGGGAAACACCATATATTTT	CASSPKEMGGNTIYF
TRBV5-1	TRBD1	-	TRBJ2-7	TGCGCCAGCAGCTTGGTCGGACAGGGGGCCTACGAGCAGTACTTC	CASSLVGQGAYEQYF
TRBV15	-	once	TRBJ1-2	TGTGCCACCAGCAGAGACCACTATGGCTACACCTTC	CATSRDHYGYTF
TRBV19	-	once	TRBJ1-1	TGTGCCAGTAGTCCCCGGGGAGGGAGAATGAACACTGAAGCTTTCTTT	CASSPRGGRMNTEAFF
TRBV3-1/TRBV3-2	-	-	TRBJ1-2	TGTGCCAGCAGCCCTTCGGGGGGGTTTCGGAATGGCTACACCTTC	CASSPSGGFRNGYTF
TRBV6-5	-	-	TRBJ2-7	TGTGCCAGCCACAGAAACGGGTTGGGGGGCTACGAGCAGTACTTC	CASHRNGLGGYEQYF